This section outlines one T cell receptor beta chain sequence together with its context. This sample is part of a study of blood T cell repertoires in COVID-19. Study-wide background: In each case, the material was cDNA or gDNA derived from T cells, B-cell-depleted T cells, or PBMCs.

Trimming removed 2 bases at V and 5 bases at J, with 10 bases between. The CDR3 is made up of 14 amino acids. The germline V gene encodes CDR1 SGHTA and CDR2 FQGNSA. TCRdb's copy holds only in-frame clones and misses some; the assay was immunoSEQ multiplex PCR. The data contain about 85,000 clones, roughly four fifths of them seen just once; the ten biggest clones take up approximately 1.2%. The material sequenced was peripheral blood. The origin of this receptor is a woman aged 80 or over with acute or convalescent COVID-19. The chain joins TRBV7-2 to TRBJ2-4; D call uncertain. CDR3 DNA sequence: TGTGCCAGCAGCTTAATTCGCGGCCAAAACATTCAGTACTTC. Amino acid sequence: CASSLIRGQNIQYF.